The entry below describes one T cell receptor (beta chain). These data belong to a study of cytotoxic CD8 clonotypes in ibrutinib-treated CLL. This CDR3 contains 14 residues. V trimming: 5 bases; J trimming: 3 bases; junction bases outside the gene matches: 4. Germline V lookup: CDR1 SGHVS, CDR2 FQNEAQ. Measured with immunoSEQ multiplex PCR; TCRdb has only the in-frame clones, and not every one. The table lists some 290,000 clones, approximately 80% of them singletons. This sample comprised PBMCs, obtained before ibrutinib treatment. This chain links TRBV7-8 with TRBJ2-7; 10 nucleotides line up with TRBD1. The sequence was collected from a human donor with chronic lymphocytic leukemia. The CDR3 here is CASSRGQGNYEQYF. The CDR3 region has the DNA TGTGCCAGCAGCCGGGGACAGGGGAACTACGAGCAGTACTTC.